The clone carrying this T cell receptor (beta chain) was recorded a few times. The naive CD8 libraries originated from between roughly 18,000 and 1,000,000 sorted cells and drew on 10%, 30% or 50% RNA. The authors gated naive CD8 T cells as CD8+CD4-CCR7+CD45RA+ for sorting. In preparing bulk TCR libraries, previously described methods and listed TCR primers were used. Via MiXCR, TCRdb re-called the PCR reads, giving one row per CDR3 protein. This repertoire shows nearly 650,000 distinct CDR3 sequences, over 25% found once; its top ten account for 0.7% to 0.95%. This record comes from a study of molecular identifiers for immune sequencing clone quantification. From germline, CDR1 is DFQATT and CDR2 SNEGSKA (reference sequence). CDR3 length: 13 amino acids. Deletions cut 6 bases from V and 0 bases from J, with 12 bases between.

The TCR comes from a human donor in good health. Some libraries in this study had Jurkat cell RNA spiked in. The chain is built from TRBV20-1 and TRBJ2-7; D may be TRBD2 (5 bases). The sample comprised naive CD8+ T cells from blood, with Jurkat cell RNA spiked in. As to subset: FACS-sorted CD8+CD4-CCR7+CD45RA+ naive T cells. CDR3 nucleotides: TGCAGTGCAAAACCGGGAAGCTCCTACGAGCAGTACTTC. Encoded protein: CSAKPGSSYEQYF.